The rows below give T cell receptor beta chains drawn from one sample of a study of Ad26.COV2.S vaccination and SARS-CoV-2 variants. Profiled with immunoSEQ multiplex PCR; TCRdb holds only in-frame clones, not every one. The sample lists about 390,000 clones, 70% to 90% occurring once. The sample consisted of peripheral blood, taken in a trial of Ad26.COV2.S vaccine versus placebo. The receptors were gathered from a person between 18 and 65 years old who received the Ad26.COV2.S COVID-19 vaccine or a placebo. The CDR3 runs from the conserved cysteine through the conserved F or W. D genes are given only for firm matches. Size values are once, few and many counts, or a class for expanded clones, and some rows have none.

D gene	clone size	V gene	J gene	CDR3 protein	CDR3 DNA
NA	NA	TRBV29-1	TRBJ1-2	CSAYNRPGYTF	TGCAGCGCCTACAACAGGCCTGGCTACACCTTC
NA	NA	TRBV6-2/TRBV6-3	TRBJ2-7	CASSYSRTGEQYF	TGTGCCAGCAGTTATTCCCGGACGGGGGAGCAGTACTTC
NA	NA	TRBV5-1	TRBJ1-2	CASSFPPGGYTF	TGCGCCAGCAGCTTCCCCCCCGGTGGCTACACCTTC
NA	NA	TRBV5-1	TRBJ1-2	CASSLGPASDGYTF	TGCGCCAGCAGCTTGGGACCCGCTTCGGATGGCTACACCTTC
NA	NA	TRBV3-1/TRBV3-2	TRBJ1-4	CASSQTAGLTNEKLFF	TGTGCCAGCAGCCAAACCGCGGGACTAACTAATGAAAAACTGTTTTTT
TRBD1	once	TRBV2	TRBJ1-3	CASSFLSGQDTIYF	TGTGCCAGCAGTTTCCTCTCGGGACAGGACACCATATATTTT
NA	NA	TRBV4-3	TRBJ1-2	CASSQGGVYGYTF	TGCGCCAGCAGCCAAGGAGGGGTCTATGGCTACACCTTC
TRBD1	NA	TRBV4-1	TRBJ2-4	CASSQPRTGVLKNIQYF	TGCGCCAGCAGCCAACCCCGGACAGGGGTGTTAAAAAACATTCAGTACTTC
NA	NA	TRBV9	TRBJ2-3	CASNWGLSTDTQYF	TGTGCCAGCAATTGGGGGTTAAGCACAGATACGCAGTATTTT
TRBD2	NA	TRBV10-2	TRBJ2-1	CASGTSGEYNEQFF	TGCGCCAGCGGGACTAGCGGGGAGTACAATGAGCAGTTCTTC
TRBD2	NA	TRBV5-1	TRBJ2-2	CASRPTSGGDGELFF	TGCGCCAGCAGGCCCACTAGCGGGGGAGACGGGGAGCTGTTTTTT
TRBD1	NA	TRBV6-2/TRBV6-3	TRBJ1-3	CASSYSGQSSGNTIYF	TGTGCCAGCAGTTACTCGGGACAGAGCTCTGGAAACACCATATATTTT
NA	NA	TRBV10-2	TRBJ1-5	CASSEDWVQPQHF	TGCGCCAGCAGTGAGGATTGGGTCCAGCCCCAGCATTTT
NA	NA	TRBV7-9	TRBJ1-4	CASSLGIGQLKNEKLFF	TGTGCCAGCAGCTTAGGTATCGGACAGTTGAAGAATGAAAAACTGTTTTTT
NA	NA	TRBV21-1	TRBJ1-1	CASSKRRVKNGGSTEAFF	TGTGCCAGCAGCAAACGACGGGTGAAAAACGGGGGATCCACTGAAGCTTTCTTT
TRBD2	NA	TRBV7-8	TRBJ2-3	CASSLEGASGGKDTQYF	TGTGCCAGCAGCTTAGAGGGGGCTAGCGGGGGGAAAGATACGCAGTATTTT